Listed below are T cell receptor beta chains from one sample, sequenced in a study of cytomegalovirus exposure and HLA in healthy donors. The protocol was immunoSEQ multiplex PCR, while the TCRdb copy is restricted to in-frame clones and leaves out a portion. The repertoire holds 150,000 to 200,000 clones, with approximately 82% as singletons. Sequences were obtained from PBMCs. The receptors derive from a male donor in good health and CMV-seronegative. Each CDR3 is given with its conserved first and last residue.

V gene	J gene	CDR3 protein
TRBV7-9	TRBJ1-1	CSSRPFGTEAFF
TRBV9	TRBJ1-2	CASSVGNQGQAGGYTF
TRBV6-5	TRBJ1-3	CASSYQPGASGNTIYF
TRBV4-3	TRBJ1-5	CASSQEWQGGQPQHF
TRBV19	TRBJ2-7	CASSRLLGQGSNEQYF
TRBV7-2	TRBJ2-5	CASSLGGGSTETQYF
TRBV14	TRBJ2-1	CASSQHTNRNEQFF
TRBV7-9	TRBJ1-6	CSSGENRGQLMGNSPLHF
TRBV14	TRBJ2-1	CASSQVYNFGTGAYNEQFF
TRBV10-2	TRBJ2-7	CASSDRSTENYEQYF
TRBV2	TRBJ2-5	CASRKGARETQYF
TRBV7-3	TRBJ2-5	CASSLGAGETQYF
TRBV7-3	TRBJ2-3	CASSPSYGGTDTQYF
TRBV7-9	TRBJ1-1	CASSLPGTQHEAFF
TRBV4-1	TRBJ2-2	CASSREGGIQRGDTGELFF
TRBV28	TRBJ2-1	CASSLSGAREQFF
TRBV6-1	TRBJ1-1	CASRRATEAFF
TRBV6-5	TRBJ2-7	CASLRAGANEQYF
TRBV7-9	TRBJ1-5	CASSSSGGTGSNQPQHF
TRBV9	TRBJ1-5	CASSVALQGPRPQPQHF
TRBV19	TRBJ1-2	CASSIGAGDYGYTF
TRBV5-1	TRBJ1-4	CASSSRQPGDEKLFF
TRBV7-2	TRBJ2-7	CASSSTVYEQYF
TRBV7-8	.	CASSSLTSGSYEQYF
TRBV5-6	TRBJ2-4	CASSLDGGWDKNIQYF
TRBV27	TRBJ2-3	CASSEGQTDTQYF
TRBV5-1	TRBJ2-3	CASSLGLAGDSTDTQYF
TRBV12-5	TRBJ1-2	CASGLDRGSGYTF